Listed below are T cell receptor beta chains from one sample, sequenced in a study of CD8 T cells in Susac syndrome. Via MiXCR, TCRdb re-called the immunoSEQ multiplex PCR reads, giving one row per CDR3 protein. The table includes around 190,000 distinct CDR3 sequences, approximately 94% detected once. The sequenced sample consisted of CD4+ T cells from PBMCs. These receptors all stem from a human donor in good health. Each CDR3 is given with its conserved first and last residue. D genes are given only for firm matches. A row's size may be missing; if present it is once, few, many or a size class.

cdr3_aa,cdr3_nt,v_call,d_call,clone_size,j_call
CASSYPADRGNTEAFF,TGTGCCAGCAGTTACCCAGCCGACAGGGGGAACACTGAAGCTTTCTTT,TRBV6-6,TRBD1,.,TRBJ1-1
CASSLARTHNEQFF,TGCGCCAGCAGCTTGGCGCGGACACACAATGAGCAGTTCTTC,TRBV5-1,.,.,TRBJ2-1
CASSQALAGVREQYF,TGTGCCAGCAGCCAAGCACTAGCGGGAGTACGAGAGCAGTACTTC,TRBV3-1,TRBD2,.,TRBJ2-7
CASRTMTGGYEQYF,TGTGCCAGCAGGACAATGACAGGAGGCTACGAGCAGTACTTC,TRBV27,.,.,TRBJ2-7
CSVAVLLGPGSTGELFF,TGCAGCGTTGCGGTTCTTCTTGGTCCGGGGTCCACCGGGGAGCTGTTTTTT,TRBV29-1,.,.,TRBJ2-2
CSGTRGVKGGTSYNEQFF,TGCAGCGGTACCCGGGGGGTGAAAGGGGGCACTTCCTACAATGAGCAGTTCTTC,TRBV29-1,.,.,TRBJ2-1
CASSFDGRRADTQYF,TGTGCCAGCAGCTTTGACGGGAGGAGGGCAGATACGCAGTATTTT,TRBV7-3,TRBD2,.,TRBJ2-3
CACCRGTSGANVLTF,TGTGCCTGTTGTCGGGGAACCTCTGGGGCCAACGTCCTGACTTTC,TRBV6-5,.,.,TRBJ2-6
CASSYGGLNYGYTF,TGTGCCAGCAGTTACGGAGGGTTAAACTATGGCTACACCTTC,TRBV6-6,.,.,TRBJ1-2
CASSHRGAEKLFF,TGTGCCAGCAGCCATAGGGGTGCTGAAAAACTGTTTTTT,TRBV3-1,.,.,TRBJ1-4
CSVQGTRGNGYTF,TGCAGCGTACAGGGAACCAGGGGAAATGGCTACACCTTC,TRBV29-1,.,.,TRBJ1-2
CASSKTVSGANVLTF,TGTGCCAGCAGCAAGACAGTGTCTGGGGCCAACGTCCTGACTTTC,TRBV9,.,.,TRBJ2-6
CSAPVTGARGKTEAFF,TGCAGTGCTCCCGTGACAGGGGCCAGGGGGAAAACTGAAGCTTTCTTT,TRBV20-1,TRBD1,.,TRBJ1-1
CSARDQVSNQPQHF,TGCAGTGCTAGAGATCAAGTTAGCAATCAGCCCCAGCATTTT,TRBV20-1,.,.,TRBJ1-5
CASSDLQGVTPQHF,TGTGCCAGCAGTGACCTCCAGGGGGTCACGCCCCAGCATTTT,TRBV25-1,TRBD1,.,TRBJ1-5
CSAKGQGYEQYF,TGCAGTGCGAAGGGTCAGGGCTACGAGCAGTACTTC,TRBV20-1,.,few,TRBJ2-7
CASSGKGEIYGYTF,TGTGCCAGCAGCGGGAAGGGGGAAATTTATGGCTACACCTTC,TRBV21-1,.,.,TRBJ1-2
CASSLLGAEAFF,TGTGCCAGCAGCTTACTCGGGGCTGAAGCTTTCTTT,TRBV7-9,.,.,TRBJ1-1
CSADQEGADTQYF,TGCAGTGCCGACCAGGAAGGAGCAGATACGCAGTATTTT,TRBV20-1,.,.,TRBJ2-3
CSARDGGVGDEAFF,TGCAGTGCTAGAGATGGGGGTGTGGGGGATGAAGCTTTCTTT,TRBV20-1,.,.,TRBJ1-1
CASSVAGGARRDEQFF,TGTGCCAGCAGTGTAGCGGGAGGGGCTCGTCGGGATGAGCAGTTCTTC,TRBV6-1,TRBD2,.,TRBJ2-1
CASSQPQGLKTGELFF,TGCGCCAGCAGCCAACCACAGGGGCTAAAAACCGGGGAGCTGTTTTTT,TRBV4-1,TRBD1,.,TRBJ2-2
CASSLAGTRTYNEQFF,TGTGCCAGCAGCTTAGCCGGGACTAGGACATACAATGAGCAGTTCTTC,TRBV11-3,TRBD2,.,TRBJ2-1
CASSDRKGSSTDTQYF,TGTGCCAGCTCCGACAGGAAGGGCTCCTCCACAGATACGCAGTATTTT,TRBV18,.,.,TRBJ2-3
CATSREAARVYNEQFF,TGTGCCACCAGCAGAGAGGCGGCCAGAGTCTACAATGAGCAGTTCTTC,TRBV15,.,.,TRBJ2-1
CASSPPLAHQETQYF,TGTGCCAGCTCACCACCTTTAGCGCACCAAGAGACCCAGTACTTC,TRBV18,.,.,TRBJ2-5
CASSYSQGGGYTF,TGTGCCAGCAGTTACTCGCAGGGAGGTGGCTACACCTTC,TRBV6-6,.,.,TRBJ1-2
CAWGQGYEQYF,TGTGCCTGGGGACAGGGTTACGAGCAGTACTTC,TRBV30,TRBD1,few,TRBJ2-7
CASSGAGVSYNEQFF,TGTGCCAGCAGCGGTGCGGGGGTCTCCTACAATGAGCAGTTCTTC,TRBV5-4,TRBD2,.,TRBJ2-1
CASSPARGEQYF,TGTGCCAGCAGTCCCGCCCGCGGGGAGCAGTACTTC,TRBV6-6,.,once,TRBJ2-7
CASRYLGTGAYEQYF,TGTGCCAGCAGGTACCTAGGGACAGGGGCATACGAGCAGTACTTC,TRBV27,TRBD1,.,TRBJ2-7
CSAPVGLAGNEQFF,TGCAGTGCCCCCGTGGGGCTAGCGGGGAATGAGCAGTTCTTC,TRBV20-1,TRBD2,.,TRBJ2-1